This is a list of T cell receptor beta chains from one sample in a study of T cells in Graves' hyperthyroidism and ophthalmopathy. TCRdb called the multiplex PCR reads again in MiXCR, with one record for every CDR3 protein. This sample has a few hundred thousand distinct CDR3 sequences, with more than 45% found just once. Sequencing input: peripheral blood or thyroid tissue (not recorded which). Receptors were obtained from a woman aged 18 to 35 with Graves' hyperthyroidism. CDR3s leave out the opening cysteine and the closing phenylalanine or tryptophan.

TRBV20-1	TRBJ1-5	SARDTGGGQPQH
TRBV20-1	TRBJ2-7	SARGTGRSGEQY
TRBV6-6	TRBJ1-4	ASGRQGVHEKLF
TRBV5-1	TRBJ2-7	ASSTRTSGMIYEQY
TRBV7-9	TRBJ2-2	ASSLVRGLNTGELF
TRBV4-1	TRBJ1-5	ASSQEGPQPQH
TRBV6-1	TRBJ1-1	ASRGAYTEAF
TRBV7-8	TRBJ2-5	ASSFRQGPETQY
TRBV20-1	TRBJ2-3	SASASGSSGTDTQY
TRBV12-3/TRBV12-4	TRBJ2-7	ASSVRDSSYEPY
TRBV12-3/TRBV12-4	TRBJ1-2	ASSLVSGDYGYT
TRBV29-1	TRBJ2-7	SVRTVLYEQY
TRBV7-6	TRBJ2-7	ASSRAWEQY
TRBV20-1	TRBJ2-2	SARRGNTGELS
TRBV20-1	TRBJ1-4	SAEGVVEKLF
TRBV20-1	TRBJ1-2	SARDVGTGARGYT
TRBV7-2	TRBJ2-5	ASNPRVAGGDLRETQY
TRBV7-2	TRBJ2-1	ASSLVPDNEQF
TRBV11-3	TRBJ2-7	ATDRPYEQY
TRBV12-3/TRBV12-4	TRBJ2-7	ASSRRLAGGGSSYEQY
TRBV24-1	TRBJ2-1	ASSQLTGTSGRNEQF
TRBV7-9	TRBJ2-7	ASSVTGTGIHEQY
TRBV29-1	TRBJ2-7	SVEGTSGRIPYEQY
TRBV6-6	TRBJ1-2	ASSFHGAGHYGYT
TRBV29-1	TRBJ2-7	SVVREGEQY
TRBV15	TRBJ1-5	ATSISAQRMETQH
TRBV5-4	TRBJ2-2	ASSWLAGLTGELF
TRBV29-1	TRBJ1-1	SVTPAHTEAF
TRBV6-5	TRBJ2-7	ASSYRLAVGEQY
TRBV20-1	TRBJ2-7	SARDKYEQY
TRBV6-2/TRBV6-3	TRBJ2-7	ASSYEGEQY
TRBV9	TRBJ2-5	ASSTGGTQGETQY
TRBV20-1	TRBJ2-7	SARRGGGRGEQY
TRBV7-9	TRBJ2-5	ASSLEGGRVETQY
TRBV7-9	.	ASSSGRGDEQF
TRBV6-1	TRBJ1-3	ATFFTSGNTIY
TRBV7-9	TRBJ2-5	ASSSLRELGETQY